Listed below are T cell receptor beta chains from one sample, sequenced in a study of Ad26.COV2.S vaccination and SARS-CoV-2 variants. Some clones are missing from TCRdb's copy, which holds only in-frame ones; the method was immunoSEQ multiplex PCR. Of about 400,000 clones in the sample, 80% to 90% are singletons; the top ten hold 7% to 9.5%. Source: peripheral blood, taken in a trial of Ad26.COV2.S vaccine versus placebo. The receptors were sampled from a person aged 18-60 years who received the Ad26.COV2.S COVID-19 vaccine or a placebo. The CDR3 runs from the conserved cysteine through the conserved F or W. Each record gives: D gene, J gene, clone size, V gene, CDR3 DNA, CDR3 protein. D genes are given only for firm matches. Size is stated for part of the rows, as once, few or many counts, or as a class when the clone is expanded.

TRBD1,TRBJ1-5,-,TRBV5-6,TGTGCCAGCAGCTTCAGGGGACAGCGGAAAAATCAGCCCCAGCATTTT,CASSFRGQRKNQPQHF
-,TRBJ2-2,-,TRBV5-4,TGTGCCAGCAGCTGGGGGACGAACGGGGAGCTGTTTTTT,CASSWGTNGELFF
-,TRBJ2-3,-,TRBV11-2,TGTGCCAGCAGCTTAGGTCAGAGCAGCACAGATACGCAGTATTTT,CASSLGQSSTDTQYF
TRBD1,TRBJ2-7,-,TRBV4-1,TGCGCCAGCAGCCTCCGGGACAGGGGGTACGAGCAGTACTTC,CASSLRDRGYEQYF
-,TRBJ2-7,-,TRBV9,TGTGCCAGCAGCGTCGGGATTGCCTACGAGCAGTACTTC,CASSVGIAYEQYF
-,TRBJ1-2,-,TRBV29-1,TGCAGCGTTGCCCTCGGAGAGGTGGGGGGCTACACCTTC,CSVALGEVGGYTF
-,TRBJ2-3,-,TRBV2,TGTGCCAGTTCTTACATTAGCACAGATACGCAGTATTTT,CASSYISTDTQYF
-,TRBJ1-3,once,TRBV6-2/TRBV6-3,TGTGCCAGCAGTTACTCGACGGCAGGCACAAACACCATATATTTT,CASSYSTAGTNTIYF
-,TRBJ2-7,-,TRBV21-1,TGTGCCAGCAGCAACTTCTCCGAGCAGTACTTC,CASSNFSEQYF
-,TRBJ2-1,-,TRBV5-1,TGCGCCAGCAGCGAGACGAATGCCTACAATGAGCAGTTCTTC,CASSETNAYNEQFF
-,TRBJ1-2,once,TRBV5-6,TGTGCCAGCAGCCAGAGGACCTTCTACTACACCTTC,CASSQRTFYYTF
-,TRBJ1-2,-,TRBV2,TGTGCCAGCGGGAGGCCGGGGGTAAACTATGGCTACACCTTC,CASGRPGVNYGYTF
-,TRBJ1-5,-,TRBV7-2,TGTGCCAGCAGCTTCCTAGCTGCGGTATGGCCCCAGCATTTT,CASSFLAAVWPQHF
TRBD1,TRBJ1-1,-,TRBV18,TGTGCCAGCTCACCTCGGACAGGGGGCACTGAAGCTTTCTTT,CASSPRTGGTEAFF
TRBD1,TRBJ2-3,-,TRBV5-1,TGCGCCAGCAGCAGGGACAGGGCGGGAGATACGCAGTATTTT,CASSRDRAGDTQYF
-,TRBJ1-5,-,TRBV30,TGTGCCTGGAGTCCCCCCGCAGGGAACTGGGAGCCCCAGCATTTT,CAWSPPAGNWEPQHF
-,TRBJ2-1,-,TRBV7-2,TGTGCCAGCAGCCCTAGGACTAACGCCAATGAGCAGTTCTTC,CASSPRTNANEQFF
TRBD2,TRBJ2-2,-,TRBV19,TGTGCCAGTAGCTGGGGGAGCGGGGGAGGTACCGGGGAGCTGTTTTTT,CASSWGSGGGTGELFF
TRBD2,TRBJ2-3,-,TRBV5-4,TGTGCCAGCAGCTTAAAAGCGGGAGCCGATACGCAGTATTTT,CASSLKAGADTQYF
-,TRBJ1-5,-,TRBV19,TGTGCCAGTAGTCCCCGTTGGGGCTTGTATAGCAATCAGCCCCAGCATTTT,CASSPRWGLYSNQPQHF
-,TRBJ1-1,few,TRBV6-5,TGTGCCAGCAGTCAAATGGGGGGCAACACTGAAGCTTTCTTT,CASSQMGGNTEAFF
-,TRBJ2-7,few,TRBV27,TGTGCCAGCAGAAAAACGGGCGGAACCTACGAGCAGTACTTC,CASRKTGGTYEQYF
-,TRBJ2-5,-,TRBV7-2,TGTGCCAGCAGCTCCCAAACAGGTCAAGAGACCCAGTACTTC,CASSSQTGQETQYF
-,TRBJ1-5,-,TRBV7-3,TGTGCCAGCAGCTTAACCGGGGGGCCCAATCAGCCCCAGCATTTT,CASSLTGGPNQPQHF
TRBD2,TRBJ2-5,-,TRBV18,TGTGCCAGTTCCGGACTAGCGGGAGCGAATGGGACCCAGTACTTC,CASSGLAGANGTQYF
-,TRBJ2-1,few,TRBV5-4,TGTGCCAGCAGCTTAGACGATTGGAGGAATGAGCAGTTCTTC,CASSLDDWRNEQFF
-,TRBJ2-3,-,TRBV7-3,TGTGCCAGCAGTCTCAACAGGGCAGATACGCAGTATTTT,CASSLNRADTQYF
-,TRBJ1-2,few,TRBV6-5,TGTGCCAGCAAGGGAGACCGGAGCCGCTATGGCTACACCTTC,CASKGDRSRYGYTF
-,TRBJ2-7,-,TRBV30,TGTGCCTGGAGTGCTCAGGGTGGAGAGCAGTACTTC,CAWSAQGGEQYF
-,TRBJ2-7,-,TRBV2,TGTGCCAGCAGTGGGTCCTCCGTTTTCGAGCAGTACTTC,CASSGSSVFEQYF
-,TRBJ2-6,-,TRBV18,TGTGCCAGCTCACCACAGGGGCTGGTAGGGGCCAACGTCCTGACTTTC,CASSPQGLVGANVLTF
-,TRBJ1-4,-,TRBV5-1,TGCGCCAGCAGACAGGTGATTAATGAAAAACTGTTTTTT,CASRQVINEKLFF
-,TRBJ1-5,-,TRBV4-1,TGCGCCAGCAGCCAGCCCAGAGCCAATCAGCCCCAGCATTTT,CASSQPRANQPQHF